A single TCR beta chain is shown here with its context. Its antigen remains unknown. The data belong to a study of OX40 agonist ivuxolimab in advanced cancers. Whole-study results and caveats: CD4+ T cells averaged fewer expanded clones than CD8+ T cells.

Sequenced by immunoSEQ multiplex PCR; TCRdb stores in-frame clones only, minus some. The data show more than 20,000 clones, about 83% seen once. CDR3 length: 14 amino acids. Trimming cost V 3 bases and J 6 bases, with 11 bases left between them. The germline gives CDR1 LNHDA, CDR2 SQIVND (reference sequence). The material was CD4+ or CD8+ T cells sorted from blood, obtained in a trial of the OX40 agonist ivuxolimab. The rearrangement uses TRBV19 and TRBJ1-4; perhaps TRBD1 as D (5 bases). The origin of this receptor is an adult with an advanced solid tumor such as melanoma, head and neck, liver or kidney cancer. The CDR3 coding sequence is TGTGCCAGTAGTATGGGGGGTACTCATGAAAAACTGTTTTTT. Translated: CASSMGGTHEKLFF.